This T cell receptor beta chain was obtained from a study of T cell repertoires in cytomegalovirus infection. In the study overall: CMV infection and matching HLA type were both indicated by public TCR beta signatures. Study-level points and caveats: Across the ex vivo response, the dominant clonotypes were HLA-C-restricted CMV-specific TCR beta clonotypes. Of the TCR beta families, the public ones yielded a cumulative frequency that identified carriers of CMV plus the relevant HLA.

As regards this clonotype: Its antigen is unknown.

TCRdb called the reads again in MiXCR, with one record for every CDR3 protein. The top ten clones hold 48% of a sample with a few hundred thousand distinct CDR3 sequences, roughly 43% of them seen once. Trimming shortened V by 3 bases and J by 3 bases, and 17 bases separated the two germline ends. The CDR3 totals 16 residues. The receptor comes from a human donor in good health (CMV status not recorded). Some clones in this sample may be carry-over from other donors' samples. This chain links TRBV23-1 with TRBJ2-5; D is possibly TRBD2 (6 bases). TRBV23-1 is an ORF, and what it does is uncertain. This specimen consisted of cultured PBMCs, obtained from culture after CMV antigen stimulation. In nucleotides, the CDR3 is TGCGCCAGCAGTCAGTACTTTCCGGGACTCAAAGAGACCCAGTACTTC. Its translation: CASSQYFPGLKETQYF.